This is a list of T cell receptor beta chains from one sample in a study of cytomegalovirus exposure and HLA in healthy donors. The repertoire was sequenced with immunoSEQ multiplex PCR; TCRdb's copy has only in-frame clones and lacks some. The sample has roughly 49,000 clones; roughly four fifths are singletons. The sequenced material came from PBMCs. These receptors were obtained from a boy younger than 18 in good health and CMV-seropositive. Each CDR3 is given with its conserved first and last residue. D genes are given only for firm matches. Clone sizes are given selectively: once, few, many, or a class where the clone is expanded.

>.|TRBJ2-7|TRBV5-6|.
TGTGCCAGCAGCTTCGAGGATTTCGGCTCCTACGAGCAGTACTTC
CASSFEDFGSYEQYF
>.|TRBJ2-7|TRBV15|few
TGTGCCACCAGCAGAGTAATGGGGGAGGTGCAGTACTTC
CATSRVMGEVQYF
>.|TRBJ2-7|TRBV27|.
TGTGCCAGCAGTTTTACCCCGGTCTACGAGCAGTACTTC
CASSFTPVYEQYF
>.|TRBJ2-5|TRBV5-1|.
TGCGCCAGTACGTTGGGGGCCCAAGAGACCCAGTACTTC
CASTLGAQETQYF
>.|TRBJ2-1|TRBV5-1|.
TGCGCCAGCAGCTTGGCCGGGAGCAATGAGCAGTTCTTC
CASSLAGSNEQFF
>.|TRBJ1-2|TRBV6-1|.
TGTGCCAGCAGTGAATCGTTCCCCGGCTACACCTTC
CASSESFPGYTF
>.|TRBJ2-4|TRBV7-9|.
TGTTCCAGCAGCTTAGGGGGGACTACAGACGCCAAAAACATTCAGTACTTC
CSSSLGGTTDAKNIQYF
>TRBD1|TRBJ1-1|TRBV7-3|.
TGTGCCAGCAGCCTGAACAGGGGGAACACTGAAGCTTTCTTT
CASSLNRGNTEAFF
>TRBD1|TRBJ2-4|TRBV5-6|.
TGTGCCAGCAGCTCGACAGGGATTCTAGCCAAAAACATTCAGTACTTC
CASSSTGILAKNIQYF
>.|TRBJ2-2|TRBV6-5|.
TGTGCCAGCAGCCAAAACACCGGGGAGCTGTTTTTT
CASSQNTGELFF
>TRBD2|TRBJ2-5|TRBV15|.
TGTGCCACCACCACCAGAGGGGAGGGTCTTGAGACCCAGTACTTC
CATTTRGEGLETQYF
>.|TRBJ2-7|TRBV4-2|.
TGTGCCAGCAGCCAAGGGGCCAGCTCCTACGAGCAGTACTTC
CASSQGASSYEQYF
>.|TRBJ2-5|TRBV7-8|.
TGTGCCAGCAGCTTGGTGGGGGACTCGGGGACCCAGTACTTC
CASSLVGDSGTQYF
>TRBD1|TRBJ2-7|TRBV4-1|.
TGCGCCAGCAGCCAAAAACAGGGGACGGACTACGAGCAGTACTTC
CASSQKQGTDYEQYF
>TRBD1|TRBJ1-1|TRBV5-4|.
TGTGCCAGCAGCTCCGGGGACAGTCGATCTGAAGCTTTCTTT
CASSSGDSRSEAFF
>TRBD2|TRBJ2-7|TRBV9|few
TGTGCCAGCAGCGTAGTGGGGGGGACCGACGAGCAGTACTTC
CASSVVGGTDEQYF
>.|TRBJ2-2|TRBV4-1|.
TGCGCCAGCAGCCAAAAGTTCGTGGGGAGCGCCGGGGAGCTGTTTTTT
CASSQKFVGSAGELFF
>TRBD2|TRBJ2-1|TRBV2|.
TGTGCCAGGAGACAAGCGGGGGACAATGAGCAGTTCTTC
CARRQAGDNEQFF
>TRBD1|TRBJ1-1|TRBV4-1|.
TGCGCCAGCAGCCTAGAGACAGGGTACACTGAAGCTTTCTTT
CASSLETGYTEAFF
>.|TRBJ2-3|TRBV6-6|.
TGTGCCAGCGGCAGGACAGATACGCAGTATTTT
CASGRTDTQYF
>.|TRBJ1-4|TRBV6-1|.
TGTGCCTGCACTCCTCCCGCTAATGAAAAACTGTTTTTT
CACTPPANEKLFF
>TRBD1|TRBJ2-2|TRBV6-6|.
TGTGCCAGCAGCCTCCAGGGGGACACCGGGGAGCTGTTTTTT
CASSLQGDTGELFF
>.|TRBJ1-6|TRBV19|once
TGTGCCAGTAGTCTTGGCCCATATGTAACCCTCCACTTT
CASSLGPYVTLHF
>.|TRBJ2-5|TRBV7-3|.
TGTGCCAGAACTACTATTAACAGGGGTCGGGGGGGACAGATTGAGACCCAGTACTTC
CARTTINRGRGGQIETQYF
>TRBD1|TRBJ2-7|TRBV6-5|.
TGTGCCAGCACCCCCCCAACAGGGGTTAGCGAGCAGTACTTC
CASTPPTGVSEQYF
>.|TRBJ2-7|TRBV7-2|once
TGTGCCAGCAGCCCCGACCAGGCCTACGAGCAGTACTTC
CASSPDQAYEQYF
>.|TRBJ1-6|TRBV4-1|.
TGCGCCAGCAGCCAAGAGTTAATCCTAATGAGCTCCTATAATTCACCCCTCCACTTT
CASSQELILMSSYNSPLHF
>.|TRBJ2-7|TRBV11-2|.
TGTGCCAGCAGCCCGCACCTCGGCTACGAGCAGTACTTC
CASSPHLGYEQYF
>.|TRBJ1-1|TRBV7-6|.
TGTGCCAGCAGCTTATTACGACCCCAGGGAAACACTGAAGCTTTCTTT
CASSLLRPQGNTEAFF
>.|TRBJ2-1|TRBV2|.
TGTGCCAGCAGTGCACCGGGACATCGCTCCTACAATGAGCAGTTCTTC
CASSAPGHRSYNEQFF
>.|TRBJ2-3|TRBV2|.
TGTGCCATCCGGAGGTCCACAGATACGCAGTATTTT
CAIRRSTDTQYF